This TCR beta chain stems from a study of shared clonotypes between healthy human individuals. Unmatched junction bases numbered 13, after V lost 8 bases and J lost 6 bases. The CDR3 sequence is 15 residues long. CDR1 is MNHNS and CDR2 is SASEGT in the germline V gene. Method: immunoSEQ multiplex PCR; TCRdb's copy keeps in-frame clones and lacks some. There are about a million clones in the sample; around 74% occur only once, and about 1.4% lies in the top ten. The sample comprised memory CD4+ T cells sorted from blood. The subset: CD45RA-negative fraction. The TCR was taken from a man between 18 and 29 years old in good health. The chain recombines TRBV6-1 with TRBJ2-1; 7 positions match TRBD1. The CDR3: CASWIRQGEINEQFF. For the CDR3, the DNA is TGTGCCAGCTGGATAAGACAGGGAGAAATCAATGAGCAGTTCTTC.